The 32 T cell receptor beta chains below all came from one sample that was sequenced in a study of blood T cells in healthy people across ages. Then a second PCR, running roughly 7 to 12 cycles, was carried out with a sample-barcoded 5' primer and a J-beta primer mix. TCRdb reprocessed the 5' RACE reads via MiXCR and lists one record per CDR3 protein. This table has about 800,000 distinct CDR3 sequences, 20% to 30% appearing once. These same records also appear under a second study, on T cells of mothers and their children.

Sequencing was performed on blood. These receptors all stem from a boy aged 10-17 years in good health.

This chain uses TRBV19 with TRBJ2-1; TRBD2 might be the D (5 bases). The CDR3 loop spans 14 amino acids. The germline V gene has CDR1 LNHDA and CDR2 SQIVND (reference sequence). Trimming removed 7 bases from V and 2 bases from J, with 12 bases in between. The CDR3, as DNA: TGTGCCAGTATGGAGGACGCAACCTACAATGAGCAGTTCTTC. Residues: CASMEDATYNEQFF.

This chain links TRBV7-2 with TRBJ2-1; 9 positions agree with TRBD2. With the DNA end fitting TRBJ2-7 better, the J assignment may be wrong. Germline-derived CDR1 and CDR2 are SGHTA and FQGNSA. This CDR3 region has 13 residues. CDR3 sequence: CASSLGGGDVQYF. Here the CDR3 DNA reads TGTGCCAGCAGCTTAGGCGGGGGGGATGTGCAGTACTTC.

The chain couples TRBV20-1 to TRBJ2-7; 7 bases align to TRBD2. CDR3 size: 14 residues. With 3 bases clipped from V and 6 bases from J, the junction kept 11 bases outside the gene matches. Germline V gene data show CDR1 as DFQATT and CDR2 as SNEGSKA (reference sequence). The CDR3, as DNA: TGCAGTGCTAGTCCCCTGGGGGGGAGTGGCGAGCAGTACTTC. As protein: CSASPLGGSGEQYF.

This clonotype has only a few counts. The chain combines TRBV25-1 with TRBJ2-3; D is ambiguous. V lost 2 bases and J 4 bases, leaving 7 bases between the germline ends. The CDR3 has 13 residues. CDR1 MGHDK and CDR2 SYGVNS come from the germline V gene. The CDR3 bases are TGTGCCAGCAGTGAAAAGGAGTCAGATACGCAGTATTTT. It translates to CASSEKESDTQYF.

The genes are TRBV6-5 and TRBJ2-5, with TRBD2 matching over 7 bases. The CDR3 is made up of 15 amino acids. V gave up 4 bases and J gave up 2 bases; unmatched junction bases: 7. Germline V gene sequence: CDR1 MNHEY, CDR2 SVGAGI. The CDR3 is CASSWDSGSQETQYF. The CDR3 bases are TGTGCCAGCAGTTGGGATAGCGGGTCTCAAGAGACCCAGTACTTC.

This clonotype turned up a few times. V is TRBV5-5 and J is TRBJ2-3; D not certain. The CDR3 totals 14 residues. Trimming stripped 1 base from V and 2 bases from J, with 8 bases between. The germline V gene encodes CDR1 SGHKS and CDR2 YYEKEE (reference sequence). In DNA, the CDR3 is TGTGCCAGCAGCTTGATCCCAGCCACAGATACGCAGTATTTT. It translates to CASSLIPATDTQYF.

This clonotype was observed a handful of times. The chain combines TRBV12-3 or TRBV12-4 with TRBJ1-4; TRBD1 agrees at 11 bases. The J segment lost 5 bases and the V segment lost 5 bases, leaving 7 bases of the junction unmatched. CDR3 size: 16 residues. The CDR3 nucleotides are TGTGCCAGCAGTCCCGGGACAGGGGGGGGGAATGAAAAACTGTTTTTT. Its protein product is CASSPGTGGGNEKLFF.

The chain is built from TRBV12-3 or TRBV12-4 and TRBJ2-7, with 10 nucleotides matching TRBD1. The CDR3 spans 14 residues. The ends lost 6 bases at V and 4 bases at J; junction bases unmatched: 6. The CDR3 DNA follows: TGTGCCAGCAGCCAGGGACAGGGGATTTACGAGCAGTACTTC. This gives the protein CASSQGQGIYEQYF.

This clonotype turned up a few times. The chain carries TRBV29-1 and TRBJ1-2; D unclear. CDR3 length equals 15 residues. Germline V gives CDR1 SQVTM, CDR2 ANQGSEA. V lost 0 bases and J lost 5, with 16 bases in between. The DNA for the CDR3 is TGCAGCGTTGAAGATCGGCGGCCGGGAGGATATGGCTACACCTTC. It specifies CSVEDRRPGGYGYTF. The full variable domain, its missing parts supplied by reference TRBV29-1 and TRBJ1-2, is SAVISQKPSRDICQRGTSLTIQCQVDSQVTMMFWYRQQPGQSLTLIATANQGSEATYESGFVIDKFPISRPNLTFSTLTVSNMSPEDSSIYLCSVEDRRPGGYGYTFGSGTRLTVV.

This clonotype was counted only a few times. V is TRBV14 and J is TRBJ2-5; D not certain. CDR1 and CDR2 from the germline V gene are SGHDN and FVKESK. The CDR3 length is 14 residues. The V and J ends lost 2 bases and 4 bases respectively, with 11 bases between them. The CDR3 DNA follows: TGTGCCAGCAGCCAACGGCACTTCGGAGAGACCCAGTACTTC. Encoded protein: CASSQRHFGETQYF.

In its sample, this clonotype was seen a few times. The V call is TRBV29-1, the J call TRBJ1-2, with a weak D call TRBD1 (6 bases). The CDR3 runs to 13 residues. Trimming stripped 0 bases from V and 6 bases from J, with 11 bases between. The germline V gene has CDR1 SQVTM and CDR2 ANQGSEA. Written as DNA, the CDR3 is TGCAGCGTTGAAGACTACAGGGAGGATGGCTACACCTTC. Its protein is CSVEDYREDGYTF.

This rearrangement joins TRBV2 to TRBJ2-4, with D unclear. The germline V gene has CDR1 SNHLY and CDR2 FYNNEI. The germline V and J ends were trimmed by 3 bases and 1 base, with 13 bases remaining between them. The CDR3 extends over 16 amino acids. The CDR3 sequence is CASSETRLVAKNIQYF. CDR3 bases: TGTGCCAGCAGTGAGACTCGCCTCGTGGCCAAAAACATTCAGTACTTC. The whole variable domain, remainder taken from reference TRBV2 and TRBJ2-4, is EPEVTQTPSHQVTQMGQEVILRCVPISNHLYFYWYRQILGQKVEFLVSFYNNEISEKSEIFDDQFSVERPDGSNFTLKIRSTKLEDSAMYFCASSETRLVAKNIQYFGAGTRLSVL.

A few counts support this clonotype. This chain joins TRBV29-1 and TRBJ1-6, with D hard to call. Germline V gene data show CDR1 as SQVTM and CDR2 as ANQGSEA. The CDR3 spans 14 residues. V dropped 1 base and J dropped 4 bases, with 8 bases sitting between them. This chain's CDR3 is CSVEADGYNSPLHF. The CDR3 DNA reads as TGCAGCGTTGAAGCCGACGGATATAATTCACCCCTCCACTTT. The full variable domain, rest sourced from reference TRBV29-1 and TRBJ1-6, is SAVISQKPSRDICQRGTSLTIQCQVDSQVTMMFWYRQQPGQSLTLIATANQGSEATYESGFVIDKFPISRPNLTFSTLTVSNMSPEDSSIYLCSVEADGYNSPLHFGNGTRLTVT.

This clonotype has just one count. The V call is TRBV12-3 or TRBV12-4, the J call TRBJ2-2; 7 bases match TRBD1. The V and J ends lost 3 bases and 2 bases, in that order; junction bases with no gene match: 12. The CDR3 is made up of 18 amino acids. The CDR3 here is CASSFRFWGQINTGELFF. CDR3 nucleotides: TGTGCCAGCAGTTTTAGGTTTTGGGGACAGATAAACACCGGGGAGCTGTTTTTT.

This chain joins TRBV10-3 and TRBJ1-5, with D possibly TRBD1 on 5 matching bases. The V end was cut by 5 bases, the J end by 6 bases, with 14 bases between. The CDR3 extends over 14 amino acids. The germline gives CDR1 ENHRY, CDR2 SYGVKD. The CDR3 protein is CAISSGAVGQPQHF. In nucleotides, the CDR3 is TGTGCCATCAGTTCCGGGGCTGTGGGTCAGCCCCAGCATTTT.

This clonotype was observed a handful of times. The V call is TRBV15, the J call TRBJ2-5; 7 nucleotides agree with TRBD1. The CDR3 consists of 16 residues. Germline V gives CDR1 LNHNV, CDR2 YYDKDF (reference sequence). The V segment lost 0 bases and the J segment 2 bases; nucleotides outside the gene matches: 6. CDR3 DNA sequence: TGTGCCACCAGCAGAGATCGCCCAGGGGGTCAAGAGACCCAGTACTTC. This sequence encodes CATSRDRPGGQETQYF.

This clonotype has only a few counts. The chain's CDR3 is CASSLRGNGELFF. For the CDR3, the DNA is TGTGCCAGCAGTTTGCGGGGGAACGGGGAGCTGTTTTTT. The chain joins TRBV27 to TRBJ2-2; TRBD2 matches at 7 bases. This CDR3 contains 13 residues. V lost 3 bases and J lost 7; bases outside the gene matches: 2. Germline lookup yields CDR1 MNHEY and CDR2 SMNVEV (reference sequence).

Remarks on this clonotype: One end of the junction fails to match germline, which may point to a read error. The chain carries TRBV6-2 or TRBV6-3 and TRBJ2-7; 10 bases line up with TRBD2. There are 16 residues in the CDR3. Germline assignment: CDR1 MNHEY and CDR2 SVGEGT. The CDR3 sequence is CASSYSIPSGSGERYF. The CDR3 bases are TGTGCCAGCAGTTATTCCATCCCTAGCGGGAGTGGCGAGCGGTACTTC.

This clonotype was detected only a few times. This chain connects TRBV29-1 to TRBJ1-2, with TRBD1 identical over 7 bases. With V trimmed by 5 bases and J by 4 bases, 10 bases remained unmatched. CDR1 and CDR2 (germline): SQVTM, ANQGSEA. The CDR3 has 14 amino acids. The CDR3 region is CSVSDRAFGYGYTF. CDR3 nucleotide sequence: TGCAGCGTTTCTGACAGGGCCTTTGGCTATGGCTACACCTTC. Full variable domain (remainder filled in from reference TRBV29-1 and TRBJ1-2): SAVISQKPSRDICQRGTSLTIQCQVDSQVTMMFWYRQQPGQSLTLIATANQGSEATYESGFVIDKFPISRPNLTFSTLTVSNMSPEDSSIYLCSVSDRAFGYGYTFGSGTRLTVV.

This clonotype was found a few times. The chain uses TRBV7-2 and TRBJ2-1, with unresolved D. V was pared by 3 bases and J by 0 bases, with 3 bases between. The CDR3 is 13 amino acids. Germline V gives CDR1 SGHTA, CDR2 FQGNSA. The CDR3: CASSFYSYNEQFF. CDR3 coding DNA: TGTGCCAGCAGCTTTTACTCCTACAATGAGCAGTTCTTC.

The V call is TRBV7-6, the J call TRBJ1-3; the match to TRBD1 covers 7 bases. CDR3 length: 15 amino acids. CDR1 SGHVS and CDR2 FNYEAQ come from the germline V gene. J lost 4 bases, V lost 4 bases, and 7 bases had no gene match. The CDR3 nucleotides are TGTGCCAGCAGCTCACCGACAGGGATCGGAAACACCATATATTTT. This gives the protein CASSSPTGIGNTIYF. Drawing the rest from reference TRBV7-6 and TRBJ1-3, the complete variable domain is GAGVSQSPRYKVTKRGQDVALRCDPISGHVSLYWYRQALGQGPEFLTYFNYEAQQDKSGLPNDRFSAERPEGSISTLTIQRTEQRDSAMYRCASSSPTGIGNTIYFGEGSWLTVV.

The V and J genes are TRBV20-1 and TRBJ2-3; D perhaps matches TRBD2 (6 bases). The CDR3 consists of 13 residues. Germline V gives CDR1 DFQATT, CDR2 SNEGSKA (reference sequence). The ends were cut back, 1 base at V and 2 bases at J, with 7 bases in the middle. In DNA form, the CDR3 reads TGCAGTGCTAGAGGGGGGGACACAGATACGCAGTATTTT. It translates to CSARGGDTDTQYF.

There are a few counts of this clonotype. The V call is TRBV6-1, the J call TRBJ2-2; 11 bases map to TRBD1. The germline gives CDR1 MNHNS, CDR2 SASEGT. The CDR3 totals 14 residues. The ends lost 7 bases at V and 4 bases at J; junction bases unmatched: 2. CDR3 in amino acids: CASTGTGGTGELFF. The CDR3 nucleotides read TGTGCCAGCACCGGGACAGGGGGCACCGGGGAGCTGTTTTTT.

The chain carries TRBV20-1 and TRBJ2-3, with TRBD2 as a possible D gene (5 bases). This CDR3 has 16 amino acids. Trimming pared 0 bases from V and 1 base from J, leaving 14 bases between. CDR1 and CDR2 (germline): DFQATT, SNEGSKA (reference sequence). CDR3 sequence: CSARDQAARRTDTQYF. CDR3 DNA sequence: TGCAGTGCTAGAGATCAAGCGGCTCGGCGCACAGATACGCAGTATTTT.

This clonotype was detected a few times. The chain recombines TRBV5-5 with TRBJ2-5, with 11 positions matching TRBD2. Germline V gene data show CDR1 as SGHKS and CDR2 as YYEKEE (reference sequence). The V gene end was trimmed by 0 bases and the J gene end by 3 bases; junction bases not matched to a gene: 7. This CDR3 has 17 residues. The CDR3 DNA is TGTGCCAGCAGCTTGGGTCCGGCGGGACTAGCGGAAGAGACCCAGTACTTC. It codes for CASSLGPAGLAEETQYF. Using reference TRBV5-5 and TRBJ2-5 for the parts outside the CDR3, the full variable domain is DAGVTQSPTHLIKTRGQQVTLRCSPISGHKSVSWYQQVLGQGPQFIFQYYEKEERGRGNFPDRFSARQFPNYSSELNVNALLLGDSALYLCASSLGPAGLAEETQYFGPGTRLLVL.

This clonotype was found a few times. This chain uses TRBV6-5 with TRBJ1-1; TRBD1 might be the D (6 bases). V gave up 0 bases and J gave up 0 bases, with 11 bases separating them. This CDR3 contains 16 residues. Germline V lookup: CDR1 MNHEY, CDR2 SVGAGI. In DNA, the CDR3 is TGTGCCAGCAGTTACTCGGGGACACGGATGAACACTGAAGCTTTCTTT. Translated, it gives CASSYSGTRMNTEAFF.

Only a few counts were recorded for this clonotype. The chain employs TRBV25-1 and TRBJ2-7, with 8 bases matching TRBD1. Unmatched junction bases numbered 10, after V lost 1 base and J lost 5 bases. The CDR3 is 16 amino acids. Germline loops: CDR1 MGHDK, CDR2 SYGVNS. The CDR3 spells CASSESRDRGVNEQYF. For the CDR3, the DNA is TGTGCCAGCAGTGAATCCCGCGACAGGGGAGTGAACGAGCAGTACTTC.

The CDR3 sequence is CASSDGGGRSYNGYTF. CDR3 bases: TGTGCCAGCAGTGATGGGGGGGGACGGAGTTACAATGGCTACACCTTC. The chain combines TRBV2 with TRBJ1-2; possible D gene TRBD1, 5 bases. The CDR3 loop spans 16 amino acids. V shed 3 bases and J shed 6 bases, with 20 bases lying between them. In germline, CDR1 is SNHLY, CDR2 FYNNEI. Full variable domain (rest looked up from reference TRBV2 and TRBJ1-2): EPEVTQTPSHQVTQMGQEVILRCVPISNHLYFYWYRQILGQKVEFLVSFYNNEISEKSEIFDDQFSVERPDGSNFTLKIRSTKLEDSAMYFCASSDGGGRSYNGYTFGSGTRLTVV.

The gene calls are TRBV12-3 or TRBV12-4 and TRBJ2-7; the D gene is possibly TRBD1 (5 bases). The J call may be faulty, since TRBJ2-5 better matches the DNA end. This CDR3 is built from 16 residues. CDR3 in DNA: TGTGCCAGCAGTCCGTACCCCAGCAGGGTGGGGGAGACCCAGTACTTC. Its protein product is CASSPYPSRVGETQYF.

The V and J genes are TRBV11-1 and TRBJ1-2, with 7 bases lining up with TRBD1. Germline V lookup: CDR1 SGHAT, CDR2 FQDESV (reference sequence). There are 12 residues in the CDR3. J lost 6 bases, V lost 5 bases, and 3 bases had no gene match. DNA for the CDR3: TGTGCCAGCAGCCGAGGGGGCAATGGCTACACCTTC. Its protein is CASSRGGNGYTF. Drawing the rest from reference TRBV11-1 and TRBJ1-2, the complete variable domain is EAEVAQSPRYKITEKSQAVAFWCDPISGHATLYWYRQILGQGPELLVQFQDESVVDDSQLPKDRFSAERLKGVDSTLKIQPAELGDSAMYLCASSRGGNGYTFGSGTRLTVV.

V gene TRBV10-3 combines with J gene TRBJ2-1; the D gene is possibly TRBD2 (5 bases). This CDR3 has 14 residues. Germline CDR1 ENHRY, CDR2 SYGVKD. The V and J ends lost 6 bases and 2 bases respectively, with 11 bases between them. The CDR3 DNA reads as TGTGCCATCAGATCTCCCGGGGCCTACAATGAGCAGTTCTTC. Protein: CAIRSPGAYNEQFF.

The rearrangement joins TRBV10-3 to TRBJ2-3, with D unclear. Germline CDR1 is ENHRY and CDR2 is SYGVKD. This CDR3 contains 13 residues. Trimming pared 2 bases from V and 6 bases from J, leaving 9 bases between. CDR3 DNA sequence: TGTGCCATCAGTGAGCCCTTCCGGGATACGCAGTATTTT. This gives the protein CAISEPFRDTQYF.